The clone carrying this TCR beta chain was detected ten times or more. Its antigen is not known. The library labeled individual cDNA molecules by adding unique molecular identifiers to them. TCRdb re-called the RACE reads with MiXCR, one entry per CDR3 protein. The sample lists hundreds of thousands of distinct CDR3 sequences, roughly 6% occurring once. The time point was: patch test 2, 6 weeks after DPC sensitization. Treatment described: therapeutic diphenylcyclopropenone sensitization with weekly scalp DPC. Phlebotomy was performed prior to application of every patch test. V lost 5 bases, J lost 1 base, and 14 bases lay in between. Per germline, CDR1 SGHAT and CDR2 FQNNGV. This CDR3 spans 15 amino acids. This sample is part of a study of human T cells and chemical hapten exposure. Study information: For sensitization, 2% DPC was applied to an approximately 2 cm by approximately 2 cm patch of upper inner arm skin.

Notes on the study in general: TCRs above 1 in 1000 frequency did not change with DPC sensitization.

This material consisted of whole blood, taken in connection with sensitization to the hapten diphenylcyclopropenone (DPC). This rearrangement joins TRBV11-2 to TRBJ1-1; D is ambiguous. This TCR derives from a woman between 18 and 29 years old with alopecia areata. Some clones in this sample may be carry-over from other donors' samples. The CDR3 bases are TGTGCCAGCAGCGCGTTTCCCAGACAGAACACTGAAGCTTTCTTT. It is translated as CASSAFPRQNTEAFF.